The clone carrying this T cell receptor (beta chain) is medium-sized in the sample. These data come from a study of blood T cell repertoires in COVID-19. Study-level background: Samples representing acute and convalescent COVID-19 were sourced from the United States, Italy and Spain.

Assay used: immunoSEQ multiplex PCR; TCRdb lists only in-frame clones, some missing. The repertoire has 100,000 to 150,000 clones, about 83% of them found once; the top ten carry approximately 12%. Sequenced material: peripheral blood. The source is a man aged 55 to 70 with acute or convalescent COVID-19.

CDR3 amino acids: CASSPTSGTSADNEQFF. CDR3 DNA sequence: TGTGCCAGCAGTCCGACCTCCGGGACTAGCGCCGACAATGAGCAGTTCTTC. The chain uses TRBV27 and TRBJ2-1; TRBD2 matches 10 bases. The junction had 12 bases not matched to a gene; V was cut back by 5 bases and J by 5 bases. CDR1 and CDR2 (germline): MNHEY, SMNVEV (reference sequence). CDR3 size: 17 residues.